This T cell receptor (beta chain) appears in the sequencing data of a study of T cell responses to AZD1222 COVID-19 vaccine. Germline values: CDR1 SQVTM, CDR2 ANQGSEA. The CDR3 totals 14 residues. Trimming shortened V by 4 bases and J by 2 bases, and 13 bases separated the two germline ends. With respect to this clone: No antigen is known for it.

The protocol was immunoSEQ multiplex PCR, while the TCRdb copy is restricted to in-frame clones and leaves out a portion. Of more than 85,000 clones listed, roughly 80% were seen once; the top ten hold roughly 20%. Study-level results: Nearly half of spike-specific TCRs reportedly go after variant regions that carry no mutations. Increases in Spike-specific TCR breadth and depth were seen after two AZD1222 doses.

Material: peripheral blood, obtained on day 0 of AZD1222 vaccination. This receptor was obtained from an adult in good health. V is TRBV29-1 and J is TRBJ2-3, with D possibly TRBD2 on 6 matching bases. CDR3 in amino acids: CSVGGGMYTDTQYF. CDR3 in DNA: TGCAGCGTTGGGGGCGGGATGTACACAGATACGCAGTATTTT.